These T cell receptor beta chains were read from a single sample in a study of blood T cell repertoires in COVID-19. Sequencing was performed with immunoSEQ multiplex PCR; in TCRdb, only in-frame clones are kept and a portion is missing. The sample includes 60,000 to 65,000 clones, 65% to 85% of them seen just once. The sample taken for sequencing was peripheral blood. The source of these receptors is a woman at least 80 years old with active or convalescent COVID-19. The CDR3 runs from the conserved cysteine through the conserved F or W. Each record gives: D gene, J gene, V gene, clone size, CDR3 protein, CDR3 DNA. The D gene is left open where the match is weak. Clone size is not always given. Where it is, it says once, few, many or a class for expanded clones.

>TRBD1|TRBJ1-5|TRBV7-9|NA
CASSLTGGGQPQHF
TGTGCCAGCAGCCTGACAGGGGGCGGTCAGCCCCAGCATTTT
>TRBD2|TRBJ2-7|TRBV5-1|NA
CASSWVGTREGEQYF
TGCGCCAGCAGCTGGGTCGGGACACGGGAGGGCGAGCAGTACTTC
>TRBD2|TRBJ2-3|TRBV13|NA
CASSTSLAGGASTDTQYF
TGTGCCAGCAGCACTTCCTTAGCGGGGGGCGCTAGCACAGATACGCAGTATTTT
>TRBD1|TRBJ1-1|TRBV7-3|NA
CASSLEGQRYTEAFF
TGTGCCAGCAGCCTCGAGGGACAGCGATACACTGAAGCTTTCTTT
>NA|TRBJ1-1|TRBV5-6|NA
CASSPTGTSTEAFF
TGTGCCAGCAGCCCCACAGGGACGAGCACTGAAGCTTTCTTT
>NA|TRBJ1-4|TRBV7-8|few
CASSLNFGATNEKLFF
TGTGCCAGCAGCTTAAATTTCGGAGCAACTAATGAAAAACTGTTTTTT
>NA|TRBJ2-4|TRBV7-9|NA
CASSLASTDYIQYF
TGTGCCAGCAGCTTAGCTTCGACAGATTATATTCAGTACTTC
>NA|TRBJ1-1|TRBV5-1|few
CASSLVEDTEAFF
TGCGCCAGCAGCTTGGTTGAGGACACTGAAGCTTTCTTT
>NA|TRBJ2-1|TRBV19|NA
CASTDEGSGYNEQFF
TGTGCCAGTACGGATGAGGGTAGCGGATACAATGAGCAGTTCTTC
>NA|TRBJ2-7|TRBV29-1|NA
CSARQEPGEQYF
TGCAGCGCCCGACAGGAGCCTGGGGAGCAGTACTTC
>TRBD2|TRBJ2-4|TRBV14|NA
CASSQGVREGNIQYF
TGTGCCAGCAGCCAAGGAGTCAGGGAGGGAAACATTCAGTACTTC
>TRBD2|TRBJ2-4|TRBV9|NA
CASSVGVAGGLGAKNIQYF
TGTGCCAGCAGCGTAGGGGTAGCGGGGGGATTGGGAGCCAAAAACATTCAGTACTTC
>NA|TRBJ2-2|TRBV10-3|NA
CAISEGQAGELFF
TGTGCCATCAGTGAGGGGCAGGCCGGGGAGCTGTTTTTT
>TRBD1|TRBJ2-5|TRBV7-3|NA
CASSPTGLQETQYF
TGTGCCAGCAGCCCGACAGGGCTTCAAGAGACCCAGTACTTC
>TRBD1|TRBJ1-3|TRBV6-5|NA
CASRIGQAGNTIYF
TGTGCCAGCAGGATTGGACAGGCCGGAAACACCATATATTTT
>NA|TRBJ1-2|TRBV6-5|NA
CASSYGSEGGYTF
TGTGCCAGCAGTTATGGGAGTGAGGGTGGCTACACCTTC
>NA|TRBJ2-7|TRBV5-1|NA
CASSLAPRSSYEQYF
TGCGCCAGCAGCTTGGCCCCACGGAGCTCCTACGAGCAGTACTTC
>TRBD1|TRBJ2-2|TRBV19|NA
CASRDRGDTGELFF
TGTGCCAGTAGGGACAGGGGGGACACCGGGGAGCTGTTTTTT
>NA|TRBJ1-2|TRBV7-9|NA
CASSPGIAYGYTF
TGTGCCAGCAGCCCGGGGATCGCCTATGGCTACACCTTC
>NA|TRBJ1-2|TRBV15|NA
CATSRGQAGYTF
TGTGCCACCAGCAGAGGGCAGGCCGGCTACACCTTC